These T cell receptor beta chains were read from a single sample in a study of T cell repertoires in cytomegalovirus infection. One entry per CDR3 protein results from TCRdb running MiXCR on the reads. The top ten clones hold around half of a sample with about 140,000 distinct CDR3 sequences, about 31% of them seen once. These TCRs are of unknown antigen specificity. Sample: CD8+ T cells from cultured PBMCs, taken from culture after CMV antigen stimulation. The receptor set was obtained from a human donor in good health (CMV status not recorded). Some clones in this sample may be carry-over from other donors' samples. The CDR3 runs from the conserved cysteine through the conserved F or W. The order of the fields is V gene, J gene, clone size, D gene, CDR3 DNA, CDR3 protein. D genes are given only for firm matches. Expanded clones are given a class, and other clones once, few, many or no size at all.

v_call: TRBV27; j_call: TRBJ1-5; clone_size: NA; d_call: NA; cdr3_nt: TGTGCCAGCAGTTCCAAGTTCAATCAGCCCCAGCATTTT; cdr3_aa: CASSSKFNQPQHF
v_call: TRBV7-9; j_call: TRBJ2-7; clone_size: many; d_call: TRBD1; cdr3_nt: TGTGCCAGCAGCCCTCACCGACAGGGGAGCTACGAGCAGTACTTC; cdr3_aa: CASSPHRQGSYEQYF
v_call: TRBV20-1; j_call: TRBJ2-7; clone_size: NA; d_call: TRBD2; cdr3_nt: TGCAGTGCAATTCGGGACTACACGCTCTACGAGCAGTACTTC; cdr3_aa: CSAIRDYTLYEQYF
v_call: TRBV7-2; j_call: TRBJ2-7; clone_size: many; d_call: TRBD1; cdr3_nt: TGTGCCAGCAGCTTAGCCTCGGGGCGGACAGGGTTTTACGAGCAGTACTTC; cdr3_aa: CASSLASGRTGFYEQYF
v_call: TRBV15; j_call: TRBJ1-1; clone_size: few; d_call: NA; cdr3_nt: TGTGCCACCAGCCTACCCGGACCGACGAACACTGAAGCTTTCTTT; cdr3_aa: CATSLPGPTNTEAFF
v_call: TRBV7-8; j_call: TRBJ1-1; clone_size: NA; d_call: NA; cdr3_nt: TGTGCCAGCAGCCCAAGAAGCCAGGGAACTGAAGCTTTCTTT; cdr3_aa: CASSPRSQGTEAFF
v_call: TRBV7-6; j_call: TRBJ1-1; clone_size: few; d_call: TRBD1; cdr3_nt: TGTGCCAGCAGCCCGACGATGGACAGGGACACTGAAGCTTTCTTT; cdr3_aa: CASSPTMDRDTEAFF
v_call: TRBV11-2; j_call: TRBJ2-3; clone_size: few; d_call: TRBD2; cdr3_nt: TGTGCCAGCAGCTTCTTCCGGACTAGCGGGGCCCGGGGCACTAGCACAGATACGCAGTATTTT; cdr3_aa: CASSFFRTSGARGTSTDTQYF
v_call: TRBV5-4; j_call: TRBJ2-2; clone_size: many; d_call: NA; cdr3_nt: TGTGCCAGCAGCTTGGAGGACACCGGGGAGCTGTTTTTT; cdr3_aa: CASSLEDTGELFF
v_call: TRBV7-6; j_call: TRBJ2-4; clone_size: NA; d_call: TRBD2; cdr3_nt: TGTGCCAGCAGCTTAGGTTGGCAGGGAGGGTCGGCCAAAAACATTCAGTACTTC; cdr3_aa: CASSLGWQGGSAKNIQYF
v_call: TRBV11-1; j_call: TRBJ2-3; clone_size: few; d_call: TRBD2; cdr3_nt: TGTGCCAGCAGAACGACTAGCGGGGGTCAAGATACGCAGTATTTT; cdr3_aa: CASRTTSGGQDTQYF
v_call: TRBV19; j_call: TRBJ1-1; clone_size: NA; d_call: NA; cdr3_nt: TGTGCCAGTGAATGGGGGAACACTGAAGCTTTCTTT; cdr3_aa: CASEWGNTEAFF
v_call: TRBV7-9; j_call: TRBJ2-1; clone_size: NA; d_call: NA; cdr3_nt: TGTGCCAGCAGCCTACCCGCCCCTTCCTACAATGAGCAGTTCTTC; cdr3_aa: CASSLPAPSYNEQFF
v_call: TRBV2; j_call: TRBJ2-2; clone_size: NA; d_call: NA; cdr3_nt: TGTGCCAGCAGGATGGGAACATCGCGGGAAGACACCGGGGAGCTGTTTTTT; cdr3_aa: CASRMGTSREDTGELFF
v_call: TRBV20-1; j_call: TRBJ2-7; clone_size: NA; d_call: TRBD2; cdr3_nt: TGCAGTGCCCGCGGGGGGGGCTCCTACGAGCAGTACTTC; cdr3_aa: CSARGGGSYEQYF
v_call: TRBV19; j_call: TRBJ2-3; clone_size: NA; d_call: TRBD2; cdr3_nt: TGTGCCAGTAGTACGCCTGTGCGGGGGGCCACAGATACGCAGTATTTT; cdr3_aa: CASSTPVRGATDTQYF
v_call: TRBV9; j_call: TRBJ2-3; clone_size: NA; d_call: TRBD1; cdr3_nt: TGTGCCAGCAGCGTAGTCGGACAGGGTGTCACAGATACGCAGTATTTT; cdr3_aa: CASSVVGQGVTDTQYF
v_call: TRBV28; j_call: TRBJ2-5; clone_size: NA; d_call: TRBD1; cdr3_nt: TGTGCCAGCAGTTGGACAGGGGGCCAGCTCATGACCCAGTACTTC; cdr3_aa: CASSWTGGQLMTQYF
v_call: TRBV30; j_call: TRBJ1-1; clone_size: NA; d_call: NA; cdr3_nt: TGTGCCAGGGGGGTGCGACTGGACGGATGGAACACTGAAGCTTTCTTT; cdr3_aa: CARGVRLDGWNTEAFF
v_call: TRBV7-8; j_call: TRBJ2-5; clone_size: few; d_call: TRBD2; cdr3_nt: TGTGCCAGCAGCCCGAGACTAGCGGGGCCCCAGGAGACCCAGTACTTC; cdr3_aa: CASSPRLAGPQETQYF
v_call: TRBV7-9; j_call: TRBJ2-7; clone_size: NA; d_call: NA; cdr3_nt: TGTGCCAGCAGCTCCCCGGACACCTCGCCGGCCGAGCAGTACTTC; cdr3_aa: CASSSPDTSPAEQYF
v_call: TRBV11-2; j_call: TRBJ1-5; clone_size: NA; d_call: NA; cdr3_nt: TGTGCCAGCAGCTTAGTGAAAGCGAGCAATCAGCCCCAGCATTTT; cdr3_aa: CASSLVKASNQPQHF
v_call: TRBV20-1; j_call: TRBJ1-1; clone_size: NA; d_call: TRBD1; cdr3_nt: TGCAGTGTTTGGACAGGGGGCGTTTGGAACACTGAAGCTTTCTTT; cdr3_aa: CSVWTGGVWNTEAFF
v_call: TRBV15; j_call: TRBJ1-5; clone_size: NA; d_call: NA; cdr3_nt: TGTGCCACCAGCGTAACCCGGGTCCAGCCCCAGCATTTT; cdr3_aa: CATSVTRVQPQHF